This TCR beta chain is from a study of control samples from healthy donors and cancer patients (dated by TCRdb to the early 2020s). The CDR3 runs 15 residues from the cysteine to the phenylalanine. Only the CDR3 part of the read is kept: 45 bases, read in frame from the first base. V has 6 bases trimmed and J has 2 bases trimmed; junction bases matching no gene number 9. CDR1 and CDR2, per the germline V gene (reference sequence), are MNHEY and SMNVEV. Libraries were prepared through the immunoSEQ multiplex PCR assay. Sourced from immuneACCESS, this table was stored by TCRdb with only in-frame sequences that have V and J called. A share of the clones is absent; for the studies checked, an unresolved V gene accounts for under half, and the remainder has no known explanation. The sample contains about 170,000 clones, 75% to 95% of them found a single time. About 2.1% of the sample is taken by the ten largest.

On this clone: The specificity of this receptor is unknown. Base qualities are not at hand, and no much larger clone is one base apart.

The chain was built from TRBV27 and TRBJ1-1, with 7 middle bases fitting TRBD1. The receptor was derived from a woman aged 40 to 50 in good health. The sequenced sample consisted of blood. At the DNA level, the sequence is TGTGCCAGCAGGGGCTGGGGACAGCTCAACACTGAAGCTTTCTTT. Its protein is CASRGWGQLNTEAFF.